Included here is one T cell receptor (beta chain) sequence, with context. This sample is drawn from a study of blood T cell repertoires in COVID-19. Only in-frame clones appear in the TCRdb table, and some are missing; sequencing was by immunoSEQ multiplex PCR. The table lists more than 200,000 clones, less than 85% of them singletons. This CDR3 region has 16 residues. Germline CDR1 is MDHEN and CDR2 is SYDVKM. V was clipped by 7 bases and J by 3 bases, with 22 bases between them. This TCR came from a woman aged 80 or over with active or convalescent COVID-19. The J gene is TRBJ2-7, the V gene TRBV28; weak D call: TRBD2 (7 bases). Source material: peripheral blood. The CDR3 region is CASNPLGGRSGYEQYF. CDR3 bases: TGTGCCAGCAATCCTCTGGGGGGGCGATCAGGCTACGAGCAGTACTTC.